This T cell receptor (beta chain) was recovered during a study of blood T cell repertoires in COVID-19. Original processing methods: Reference gene primer amplification gave nucleated cell count estimates. The repertoire was sequenced with immunoSEQ multiplex PCR; TCRdb's copy has only in-frame clones and lacks some. V and J calls and clone size come straight from that table; D and trimming were deduced from the DNA. The sample records about 83,000 clones, roughly 90% being singletons. Sequenced input: peripheral blood. The sequence came from a woman aged 45 to 65 with active or convalescent COVID-19.

The CDR3 DNA sequence: TGTGCCAGTAGTGTCCTGGACACCCATAACTATGGCTACACCTTC. Translated: CASSVLDTHNYGYTF. This chain uses TRBV19 with TRBJ1-2; perhaps TRBD1 as D (5 bases). Looked up from germline, CDR1 is LNHDA and CDR2 is SQIVND (reference sequence). The CDR3 totals 15 residues. V lost 5 bases, J lost 1 base, and 14 bases lay in between.